The 2 T cell receptor beta chains presented below share a single source sample, sequenced in a study of blood T cell repertoires in COVID-19. The assay was immunoSEQ multiplex PCR, and TCRdb's table has in-frame clones only and misses some. The profile covers some 210,000 clones, with 89% appearing a single time and around 4.8% taken by the ten largest. Sequencing input: peripheral blood. These receptors came from a woman between 35 and 50 years old with acute or convalescent COVID-19.

Comment on this clone: The junction departs from germline at one end; a sequencing error may be responsible. This chain uses TRBV7-9 with TRBJ2-5; D gene unclear. The CDR3 contains 13 residues. Germline CDR1 SEHNR, CDR2 FQNEAQ (reference sequence). The CDR3: CASSLVYLETQYF. CDR3 DNA: TGTGCCAGCAGTTTAGTATACTTGGAGACCCAGTACTTC. Supplemented by reference TRBV7-9 and TRBJ2-5, the full variable domain reads DTGVSQNPRHKITKRGQNVTFRCDPISEHNRLYWYRQTLGQGPEFLTYFQNEAQLEKSRLLSDRFSAERPKGSFSTLEIQRTEQGDSAMYLCASSLVYLETQYFGPGTRLLVL.

This clone occurred once. The genes are TRBV25-1 and TRBJ2-4, with D perhaps matching TRBD2 (5 bases). Germline assignment: CDR1 MGHDK and CDR2 SYGVNS. CDR3 size: 14 residues. The ends were cut back, 5 bases at V and 1 base at J, with 9 bases in the middle. The CDR3 loop reads CASSRPGAKNIQYF. The CDR3 bases are TGTGCCAGCAGTCGTCCGGGGGCCAAAAACATTCAGTACTTC.